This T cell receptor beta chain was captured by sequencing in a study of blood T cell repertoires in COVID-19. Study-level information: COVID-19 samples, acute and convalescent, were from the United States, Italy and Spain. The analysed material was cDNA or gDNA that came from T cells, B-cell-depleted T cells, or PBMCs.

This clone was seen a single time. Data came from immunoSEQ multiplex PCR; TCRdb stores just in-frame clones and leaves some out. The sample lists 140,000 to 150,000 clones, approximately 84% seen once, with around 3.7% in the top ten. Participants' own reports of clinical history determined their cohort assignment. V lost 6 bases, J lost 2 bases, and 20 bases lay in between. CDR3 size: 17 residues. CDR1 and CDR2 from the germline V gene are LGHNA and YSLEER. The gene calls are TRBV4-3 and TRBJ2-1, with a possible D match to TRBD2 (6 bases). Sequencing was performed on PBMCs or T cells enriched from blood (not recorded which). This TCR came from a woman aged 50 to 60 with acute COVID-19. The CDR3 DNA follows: TGCGCCAGCAGTCACCTAGCACTTAGCGGCCCCTACAATGAGCAGTTCTTC. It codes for CASSHLALSGPYNEQFF.